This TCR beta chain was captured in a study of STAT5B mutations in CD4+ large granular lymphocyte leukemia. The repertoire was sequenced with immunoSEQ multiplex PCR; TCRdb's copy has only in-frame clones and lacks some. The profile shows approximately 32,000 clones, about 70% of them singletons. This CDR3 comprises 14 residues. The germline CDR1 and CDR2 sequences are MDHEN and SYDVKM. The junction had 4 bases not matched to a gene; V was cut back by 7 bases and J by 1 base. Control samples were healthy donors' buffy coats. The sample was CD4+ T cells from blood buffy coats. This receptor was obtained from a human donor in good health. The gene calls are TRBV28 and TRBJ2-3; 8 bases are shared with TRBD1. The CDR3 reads CASTRTGRTDTQYF. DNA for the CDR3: TGTGCCAGCACCCGGACAGGGCGCACAGATACGCAGTATTTT. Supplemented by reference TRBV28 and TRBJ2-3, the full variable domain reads DVKVTQSSRYLVKRTGEKVFLECVQDMDHENMFWYRQDPGLGLRLIYFSYDVKMKEKGDIPEGYSVSREKKERFSLILESASTNQTSMYLCASTRTGRTDTQYFGPGTRLTVL.